This is a list of T cell receptor beta chains from one sample in a study of OX40 agonist ivuxolimab in advanced cancers. Generated by immunoSEQ multiplex PCR, the TCRdb table keeps only in-frame clones and is missing some. The table has 95,000 or so clones, 92% seen once; the top ten hold roughly 0.5%. The sample consisted of CD4+ or CD8+ T cells sorted from blood, taken in a trial of the OX40 agonist ivuxolimab. The source is an adult with an advanced solid tumor such as melanoma, head and neck, liver or kidney cancer. CDR3s include the opening cysteine and the closing phenylalanine or tryptophan. The order of the fields is CDR3 DNA, CDR3 protein, V gene, J gene, clone size, CDR3 length, D gene. A D gene is named only where the DNA matches it firmly. The size of a clone is reported for some rows only, either as once, few or many, or as a class for expanded clones.

DNA: TGTGCCAGCAGGTCGGCGTCCTTGGCAGGCAATGGCTACACCTTC; CDR3: CASRSASLAGNGYTF; V: TRBV6-6; J: TRBJ1-2; size: once; length: 15; D: .
DNA: TGCGCCAGCAGCTTAACAGGGTTCCTTGAGACCCAGTACTTC; CDR3: CASSLTGFLETQYF; V: TRBV5-1; J: TRBJ2-5; size: .; length: 14; D: .
DNA: TGTGCCAGCAGCCAGGTAGAGGATCAGCCCCAGCATTTT; CDR3: CASSQVEDQPQHF; V: TRBV2; J: TRBJ1-5; size: .; length: 13; D: .
DNA: TGTGCCAGCAGCTTGGTCGGGAAGGACACAGATACGCAGTATTTT; CDR3: CASSLVGKDTDTQYF; V: TRBV11-2; J: TRBJ2-3; size: .; length: 15; D: .
DNA: TGTGCCAGCAGTGAAGGGGCAGGGTACTATGGCTACACCTTC; CDR3: CASSEGAGYYGYTF; V: TRBV6-5; J: TRBJ1-2; size: .; length: 14; D: .
DNA: TGTGCCAGCTCACCACGGACGACCTACGAGCAGTACTTC; CDR3: CASSPRTTYEQYF; V: TRBV18; J: TRBJ2-7; size: once; length: 13; D: .
DNA: TGCGCCAGCAGCTTGGCTCGAACAGGAATCACTGAAGCTTTCTTT; CDR3: CASSLARTGITEAFF; V: TRBV5-1; J: TRBJ1-1; size: .; length: 15; D: .
DNA: TGTGCCAGCAGCAATTTCGCCTCGACTAGCGCCTCCTACGAGCAGTACTTC; CDR3: CASSNFASTSASYEQYF; V: TRBV21-1; J: TRBJ2-7; size: .; length: 17; D: .
DNA: TGTGCCAGCAGCTCGGGTATAGCGAGCGGGAGCTACAATGAGCAGTTCTTC; CDR3: CASSSGIASGSYNEQFF; V: TRBV5-8; J: TRBJ2-1; size: .; length: 17; D: TRBD2
DNA: TGTGCCAGCAGTGAGATCTCGAGCCTCCTAAAATATGGCTACACCTTC; CDR3: CASSEISSLLKYGYTF; V: TRBV6-1; J: TRBJ1-2; size: medium-sized; length: 16; D: .
DNA: TGTGCCAGCAGTTACGGTGAGGGAGTGGGTGGCTACACCTTC; CDR3: CASSYGEGVGGYTF; V: TRBV6-5; J: TRBJ1-2; size: .; length: 14; D: .
DNA: TGTGCCAGCAGCCCGTTTGGGAGCGGGGTACTGTTCTTC; CDR3: CASSPFGSGVLFF; V: TRBV7-2; J: TRBJ2-1; size: .; length: 13; D: TRBD2
DNA: TGTGCCAGCAGTTCGCCTACGATAGCCAAAAACATTCAGTACTTC; CDR3: CASSSPTIAKNIQYF; V: TRBV6-5; J: TRBJ2-4; size: once; length: 15; D: .
DNA: TGTGCCAGCAGCCCCGGACAGGGGCTTGGGTCGTTCTTC; CDR3: CASSPGQGLGSFF; V: TRBV27; J: TRBJ2-1; size: .; length: 13; D: TRBD1
DNA: TGTGCCACCAGCAGAGGGTCTGCCCGTGGGACAAATGAGCAGTTCTTC; CDR3: CATSRGSARGTNEQFF; V: TRBV15; J: TRBJ2-1; size: .; length: 16; D: .
DNA: TGTGCCATCAGTGAAGGACTAGGCGGATCCTACGAGCAGTACTTC; CDR3: CAISEGLGGSYEQYF; V: TRBV10-3; J: TRBJ2-7; size: .; length: 15; D: TRBD2
DNA: TGTGCCAGCAGCGAGGGGAGCTCCTATAATTCACCCCTCCACTTT; CDR3: CASSEGSSYNSPLHF; V: TRBV9; J: TRBJ1-6; size: once; length: 15; D: .
DNA: TGTGCCAGCAGCTGGGGGACAGCGAATAATTCACCCCTCCACTTT; CDR3: CASSWGTANNSPLHF; V: TRBV5-6; J: TRBJ1-6; size: .; length: 15; D: TRBD1
DNA: TGTGCCAGCAGTGAAGGCGGGGGGGCAGGGGAGACCCAGTACTTC; CDR3: CASSEGGGAGETQYF; V: TRBV2; J: TRBJ2-5; size: .; length: 15; D: TRBD2
DNA: TGTGCCAGCTCAGGGGCGGCAAACACCATATATTTT; CDR3: CASSGAANTIYF; V: TRBV18; J: TRBJ1-3; size: .; length: 12; D: .
DNA: TGTGCCAGTAGACTTGCGGTCAGGGGAGAACTAGATGGCTACACCTTC; CDR3: CASRLAVRGELDGYTF; V: TRBV19; J: TRBJ1-2; size: .; length: 16; D: .
DNA: TGTGCCAGTAGTGTTGGAGGGACAGGGACCAGGGAGCAGTACTTC; CDR3: CASSVGGTGTREQYF; V: TRBV19; J: TRBJ2-7; size: .; length: 15; D: TRBD1
DNA: TGTGCCAGCGTCCAAGATAGCAATCAGCCCCAGCATTTT; CDR3: CASVQDSNQPQHF; V: TRBV6-1; J: TRBJ1-5; size: .; length: 13; D: .
DNA: TGTGCCTGGGCACTAGGGGGACTCCAAGAGACCCAGTACTTC; CDR3: CAWALGGLQETQYF; V: TRBV30; J: TRBJ2-5; size: .; length: 14; D: .
DNA: TGTGCCAGAAGCTTGGAAGGGACAGGGGGGAATGGTTCTGGGGCCAACGTCCTGACTTTC; CDR3: CARSLEGTGGNGSGANVLTF; V: TRBV5-3; J: TRBJ2-6; size: .; length: 20; D: TRBD1
DNA: TGTGCCAGCAGCGTTACGGGACAGGTCCTGACAGATACGCAGTATTTT; CDR3: CASSVTGQVLTDTQYF; V: TRBV9; J: TRBJ2-3; size: .; length: 16; D: TRBD1
DNA: TGTGCCTGGAGTGGGCAGGGGGTCGGGGAGCAGTACTTC; CDR3: CAWSGQGVGEQYF; V: TRBV30; J: TRBJ2-7; size: .; length: 13; D: TRBD1
DNA: TGTGCCACCAGCAGAGATAGGAGGGGTGGGACTGAAGCTTTCTTT; CDR3: CATSRDRRGGTEAFF; V: TRBV15; J: TRBJ1-1; size: .; length: 15; D: .
DNA: TGTGCCAGCAGTCCGGGACAGGGGGCTCGCACTGAAGCTTTCTTT; CDR3: CASSPGQGARTEAFF; V: TRBV6-1; J: TRBJ1-1; size: .; length: 15; D: TRBD1
DNA: TGTGCCATCAGTGGCGGACAGGGCTTGACTGAAGCTTTCTTT; CDR3: CAISGGQGLTEAFF; V: TRBV10-3; J: TRBJ1-1; size: .; length: 14; D: TRBD1
DNA: TGTGCCAGCAGCCCAGGGACATACACCGGGGAGCTGTTTTTT; CDR3: CASSPGTYTGELFF; V: TRBV7-2; J: TRBJ2-2; size: .; length: 14; D: .
DNA: TGCGCCAGCAGCCTAAACCGGGACCACAGCACAGATACGCAGTATTTT; CDR3: CASSLNRDHSTDTQYF; V: TRBV5-1; J: TRBJ2-3; size: .; length: 16; D: .
DNA: TGCAGCGCCGGGGGACAGGGGGAGACCCAGTACTTC; CDR3: CSAGGQGETQYF; V: TRBV29-1; J: TRBJ2-5; size: .; length: 12; D: TRBD1
DNA: TGTGCCTGGACTGGCTGGGAGGGAGGCAAAGGCTACACCTTC; CDR3: CAWTGWEGGKGYTF; V: TRBV30; J: TRBJ1-2; size: .; length: 14; D: .
DNA: TGTGCCAGCAGTACGGACAGGGACTATGGCTACACCTTC; CDR3: CASSTDRDYGYTF; V: TRBV6-5; J: TRBJ1-2; size: .; length: 13; D: TRBD1
DNA: TGTGCCAGCAACCCTTTTACATCGGCCCAGTACTTC; CDR3: CASNPFTSAQYF; V: TRBV2; J: TRBJ2-5; size: .; length: 12; D: .
DNA: TGTGCCAGCAGCCGCCCCCAGGGGGTAGGTCAGCCCCAGCATTTT; CDR3: CASSRPQGVGQPQHF; V: TRBV5-8; J: TRBJ1-5; size: .; length: 15; D: TRBD1
DNA: TGTGCCAGCAGTGAATGGACGCCTTCCGCTCGTGGGCAGTATTTT; CDR3: CASSEWTPSARGQYF; V: TRBV25-1; J: TRBJ2-3; size: .; length: 15; D: .
DNA: TGTGCTAGTGGTTTAGGGCGGGAGAGCAATGAGCAGTTCTTC; CDR3: CASGLGRESNEQFF; V: TRBV12-5; J: TRBJ2-1; size: .; length: 14; D: TRBD2
DNA: TGTGCCAGCAGCAAAGAACACGGGTACAATGAGCAGTTCTTC; CDR3: CASSKEHGYNEQFF; V: TRBV21-1; J: TRBJ2-1; size: .; length: 14; D: .
DNA: TGTGCCAGCAGCCCCCAGGGGGATACCTACGAGCAGTACTTC; CDR3: CASSPQGDTYEQYF; V: TRBV7-3; J: TRBJ2-7; size: .; length: 14; D: TRBD1
DNA: TGTGCCAGCAGCCTAGCCCTCCCGGGGGAAAAACTGTTTTTT; CDR3: CASSLALPGEKLFF; V: TRBV14; J: TRBJ1-4; size: .; length: 14; D: .
DNA: TGTGCCGGCAGTGAGGGGGACTGGCGGCTCTACGAGCAGTACTTC; CDR3: CAGSEGDWRLYEQYF; V: TRBV2; J: TRBJ2-7; size: once; length: 15; D: .
DNA: TGCAGCGTCGCCCTGACAGCTAGCACAGATACGCAGTATTTT; CDR3: CSVALTASTDTQYF; V: TRBV29-1; J: TRBJ2-3; size: .; length: 14; D: .
DNA: TGTGCCAGCACCCTTTTTGGGGGGCAAGAGACCCAGTACTTC; CDR3: CASTLFGGQETQYF; V: TRBV7-2; J: TRBJ2-5; size: .; length: 14; D: .
DNA: TGTGCCAGCAGTTACCTGGGACAGGGGAATCAGCCCCAGCATTTT; CDR3: CASSYLGQGNQPQHF; V: TRBV6-5; J: TRBJ1-5; size: once; length: 15; D: TRBD1
DNA: TGCGCCAGCAGCTTTAGCGGGATCCATGAGCAGTTCTTC; CDR3: CASSFSGIHEQFF; V: TRBV5-1; J: TRBJ2-1; size: .; length: 13; D: TRBD2
DNA: TGTGCCAGCAGTTACTCGTCAGGAGCCGAAAAACTGTTTTTT; CDR3: CASSYSSGAEKLFF; V: TRBV6-6; J: TRBJ1-4; size: .; length: 14; D: .
DNA: TGTGCCAGCAGCCCGTGGGGACACTATGGCTACACCTTC; CDR3: CASSPWGHYGYTF; V: TRBV5-4; J: TRBJ1-2; size: .; length: 13; D: .
DNA: TGTGCCACCAGCAGAGCTAAGAGCTGGGGCTACACCTTC; CDR3: CATSRAKSWGYTF; V: TRBV15; J: TRBJ1-2; size: once; length: 13; D: .
DNA: TGCGCCAGCAGCCAAGACGGCAACTATGGCTACACCTTC; CDR3: CASSQDGNYGYTF; V: TRBV4-1; J: TRBJ1-2; size: few; length: 13; D: .
DNA: TGTGCCAGTAGTAGGGGGCCAGATAACGAGCAGTACTTC; CDR3: CASSRGPDNEQYF; V: TRBV19; J: TRBJ2-7; size: .; length: 13; D: .
DNA: TGTGCTAGCAGCGAGAGCGGGAGTTCACAAGATACGCAGTATTTT; CDR3: CASSESGSSQDTQYF; V: TRBV7-7; J: TRBJ2-3; size: .; length: 15; D: TRBD2
DNA: TGTGCCAGCAGCCGACCGGGGGCCCTATCCTACAATGAGCAGTTCTTC; CDR3: CASSRPGALSYNEQFF; V: TRBV7-2; J: TRBJ2-1; size: .; length: 16; D: .
DNA: TGCGCCAGCAGCTTGGCCCGGGACAGGGCCACCGGGGAGCTGTTTTTT; CDR3: CASSLARDRATGELFF; V: TRBV5-1; J: TRBJ2-2; size: .; length: 16; D: TRBD1